The 32 T cell receptor beta chains reported below all come from one sample, sequenced in a study of blood T cell repertoires in COVID-19. Sequencing was performed with immunoSEQ multiplex PCR; in TCRdb, only in-frame clones are kept and a portion is missing. The sample has fewer than 85,000 clones; 82% are singletons. The sequenced sample consisted of peripheral blood. All receptors come from a woman aged 55-70 years with acute or convalescent COVID-19.

The chain joins TRBV28 to TRBJ1-2, with 10 bases lining up with TRBD1. The CDR3 has 16 residues. Looked up from germline, CDR1 is MDHEN and CDR2 is SYDVKM. The ends lost 3 bases at V and 2 bases at J; junction bases unmatched: 6. CDR3 loop: CASSLTPGQGNYGYTF. In DNA, the CDR3 is TGTGCCAGCAGTTTGACACCGGGACAGGGGAACTATGGCTACACCTTC.

The CDR3 loop is CASSYRDRGQNSPLHF. The CDR3 DNA reads TGTGCCAGCAGTTACCGGGACAGGGGGCAGAATTCACCCCTCCACTTT. The chain uses TRBV6-5 and TRBJ1-6; 12 bases are a match to TRBD1. Germline V lookup: CDR1 MNHEY, CDR2 SVGAGI. The CDR3 spans 16 residues. Trimming removed 2 bases from V and 7 bases from J; junction bases left unmatched: 3.

The chain couples TRBV7-8 to TRBJ2-7; no definite D call. In germline, CDR1 is SGHVS, CDR2 FQNEAQ. V lost 3 bases and J 2 bases, leaving 17 bases between the germline ends. The CDR3 is made up of 16 amino acids. This CDR3 is CASSFLAAFQAYEQYF. The CDR3 DNA reads TGTGCCAGCAGCTTCCTGGCGGCATTCCAAGCCTACGAGCAGTACTTC.

V gene TRBV5-1 combines with J gene TRBJ2-1, with TRBD1 matching 11 bases. The length of the CDR3 is 16 residues. Trimming took 3 bases from V and 5 from J; bases not matched to a gene: 7. Germline-derived CDR1 and CDR2 are SGHRS and YFSETQ. The CDR3 here is CASSSSRDRGNNEQFF. The CDR3 DNA follows: TGCGCCAGCAGCTCGTCGAGGGACAGGGGGAACAATGAGCAGTTCTTC.

The CDR3 here is CASSRGTLISYANTGELFF. The DNA of the CDR3 is TGTGCCAGCAGTCGGGGGACCCTTATTAGCTATGCGAACACCGGGGAGCTGTTTTTT. This chain uses TRBV3-1 (or the pseudogene TRBV3-2) with TRBJ2-2, with D tentatively TRBD2 (6 bases). Germline lookup yields CDR1 LGHDT and CDR2 YNNKEL (reference sequence). This CDR3 is 19 amino acids long. V gave up 6 bases and J gave up 0 bases, with 23 bases separating them.

This clone was observed a few times. J is TRBJ2-5 and V is TRBV7-2, with 9 bases identical to TRBD2. The V segment lost 6 bases and the J segment 4 bases; nucleotides outside the gene matches: 15. Germline loops: CDR1 SGHTA, CDR2 FQGNSA. The CDR3 is 17 residues long. This chain's CDR3 is CASSPGRSGGSRETQYF. The CDR3 DNA follows: TGTGCCAGCAGTCCCGGTCGGAGCGGGGGGTCAAGAGAGACCCAGTACTTC.

The rearrangement uses TRBV9 and TRBJ2-3; 10 nucleotides agree with TRBD2. This CDR3 is 18 amino acids long. V gave up 4 bases and J gave up 5 bases; unmatched junction bases: 16. Germline V gene lookup returns CDR1 SGDLS and CDR2 YYNGEE. In DNA form, the CDR3 reads TGTGCCAGCAGCCCTCATGGGTTAGCGGGAGGTTTCAGAGATACGCAGTATTTT. Amino acids: CASSPHGLAGGFRDTQYF. The complete variable domain, with remaining parts taken from reference TRBV9 and TRBJ2-3, reads DSGVTQTPKHLITATGQRVTLRCSPRSGDLSVYWYQQSLDQGLQFLIQYYNGEERAKGNILERFSAQQFPDLHSELNLSSLELGDSALYFCASSPHGLAGGFRDTQYFGPGTRLTVL.

The chain combines TRBV27 with TRBJ1-6, with TRBD1 as a possible D gene (5 bases). V shed 6 bases and J shed 0 bases, with 12 bases lying between them. The CDR3 covers 16 residues. Germline CDR1 is MNHEY and CDR2 is SMNVEV (reference sequence). The CDR3 nucleotides are TGTGCCAGCAGGGAGACAGTGAGCTCCTATAATTCACCCCTCCACTTT. Protein sequence: CASRETVSSYNSPLHF.

The rearrangement links TRBV6-5 to TRBJ2-7; TRBD1 aligns across 7 bases. The CDR3 consists of 12 residues. CDR1 is MNHEY, CDR2 SVGAGI, per germline. V shed 6 bases, J shed 6 bases, and the junction held 5 bases outside the gene matches. The CDR3 is CASRHQGVEQYF. CDR3 DNA: TGTGCCAGCAGGCACCAGGGGGTCGAGCAGTACTTC.

The V gene is TRBV6-5, the J gene TRBJ1-1, with a possible D match to TRBD1 (5 bases). Trimming cost V 0 bases and J 3 bases, with 14 bases left between them. Germline CDR1 and CDR2: MNHEY and SVGAGI. There are 16 residues in the CDR3. The CDR3 DNA reads as TGTGCCAGCAGTTACTCGACTGACGGGGGGTACACTGAAGCTTTCTTT. Translated: CASSYSTDGGYTEAFF.

The chain has TRBV24-1 and TRBJ1-5, with D tentatively TRBD1 (6 bases). The CDR3 runs to 13 residues. Trimming shortened V by 6 bases and J by 2 bases, and 7 bases separated the two germline ends. Germline V lookup: CDR1 KGHDR, CDR2 SFDVKD. CDR3 amino acids: CATSSGGNQPQHF. CDR3 bases: TGTGCCACCAGTTCAGGGGGCAATCAGCCCCAGCATTTT.

The gene calls are TRBV5-8 and TRBJ1-2; weak D call: TRBD1 (6 bases). This CDR3 region has 13 residues. V was trimmed by 2 bases and J by 4 bases, leaving 9 bases between them. CDR1 and CDR2 from the germline V gene are SGHTS and YDEGEE. The CDR3 sequence is CASSFSGAYGYTF. CDR3 nucleotides: TGTGCCAGCAGCTTTTCAGGGGCCTATGGCTACACCTTC.

The chain links TRBV6-6 to TRBJ1-4; 9 positions match TRBD1. CDR3 length: 17 residues. CDR1 and CDR2 from the germline V gene are MNHNY and SVGAGI (reference sequence). V was clipped by 5 bases and J by 4 bases; unmatched bases: 11. Written as DNA, the CDR3 is TGTGCCAGCAGTCAAAACCGGGACAGGGAGGTTAATGAAAAACTGTTTTTT. Translating gives CASSQNRDREVNEKLFF.

The chain joins TRBV18 to TRBJ2-7; 12 bases line up with TRBD1. Germline V gene data show CDR1 as KGHSH and CDR2 as LQKENI. Losses at the gene ends were 3 bases for V and 9 bases for J; bases not matched to a gene: 6. The CDR3 loop spans 14 amino acids. The CDR3 DNA follows: TGTGCCAGCTCACCCGGGACAGGGGGCGTGGGGCAGTACTTC. This sequence encodes CASSPGTGGVGQYF.

This sequence joins TRBV5-1 and TRBJ1-5; 8 nucleotides match TRBD1. This CDR3 comprises 14 residues. In germline, CDR1 is SGHRS, CDR2 YFSETQ. V was pared by 3 bases and J by 6 bases, with 5 bases of the junction left unmatched. The CDR3 sequence is CASSSGQGGQPQHF. In DNA form, the CDR3 reads TGCGCCAGCAGCTCAGGACAGGGTGGTCAGCCCCAGCATTTT.

This chain uses TRBV4-1 with TRBJ2-7; 9 bases align to TRBD2. V shed 1 base, J shed 1 base, and the junction held 2 bases outside the gene matches. The CDR3 contains 15 residues. Per the germline V gene, CDR1 is MGHRA and CDR2 is YSYEKL. The chain's CDR3 is CASSQGGLASYEQYF. Here the CDR3 DNA reads TGCGCCAGCAGCCAAGGGGGACTAGCTTCCTACGAGCAGTACTTC.

This clone was recorded once. V and J are TRBV11-2 and TRBJ1-6; TRBD1 matches 7 bases. With V trimmed by 5 bases and J by 10 bases, 8 bases remained unmatched. The germline V gene has CDR1 SGHAT and CDR2 FQNNGV. The CDR3 extends over 14 amino acids. CDR3 residues: CASSADRVSSPLHF. The CDR3 DNA follows: TGTGCCAGCAGCGCCGACAGGGTTAGCTCACCCCTCCACTTT.

This chain connects TRBV11-2 to TRBJ1-3, with TRBD1 matching over 11 bases. The CDR3 has 16 residues. Losses at the gene ends were 5 bases for V and 2 bases for J; bases not matched to a gene: 5. Germline V gene lookup returns CDR1 SGHAT and CDR2 FQNNGV. DNA of the CDR3: TGTGCCAGCAGCCCCGGACAGGGGGCACCTGGAAACACCATATATTTT. This codes for CASSPGQGAPGNTIYF.

This rearrangement joins TRBV6-6 to TRBJ2-7; possible D gene TRBD1, 6 bases. Germline-derived CDR1 and CDR2 are MNHNY and SVGAGI (reference sequence). The germline V and J ends were trimmed by 8 bases and 5 bases, with 25 bases remaining between them. CDR3 length: 16 residues. The DNA of the CDR3 is TGTGCCAGCCGCAGGGATTCGACAGGAATTAAGAACGAGCAGTACTTC. Protein sequence: CASRRDSTGIKNEQYF.

By share, this clone counts as medium-sized. This chain joins TRBV29-1 and TRBJ1-2; unclear D gene. The CDR3 spans 13 residues. From germline, CDR1 is SQVTM and CDR2 ANQGSEA. V was shortened by 3 bases and J by 3 bases, with 11 bases between the two germline ends. Here the CDR3 DNA reads TGCAGCGTTGATTCGGGGTACGACTATGGCTACACCTTC. Amino acid sequence: CSVDSGYDYGYTF. The full variable domain, with the rest looked up from reference TRBV29-1 and TRBJ1-2, is SAVISQKPSRDICQRGTSLTIQCQVDSQVTMMFWYRQQPGQSLTLIATANQGSEATYESGFVIDKFPISRPNLTFSTLTVSNMSPEDSSIYLCSVDSGYDYGYTFGSGTRLTVV.

The gene calls are TRBV5-5 and TRBJ1-4, with TRBD1 matching 8 bases. The trim removed 5 bases at V and 7 bases at J, leaving 10 bases unmatched. The V gene's germline CDR1 is SGHKS and CDR2 YYEKEE (reference sequence). The CDR3 loop spans 15 amino acids. CDR3 bases: TGTGCCAGCAGAGGTACCGAGACAGGGGCTGAAAAACTGTTTTTT. Translation gives CASRGTETGAEKLFF.

This clone was counted a few times. The chain couples TRBV13 to TRBJ1-1; D not certain. The germline gives CDR1 PRHDT, CDR2 FYEKMQ (reference sequence). The CDR3 sequence is 15 residues long. The ends were cut back, 6 bases at V and 0 bases at J, with 14 bases in the middle. DNA for the CDR3: TGTGCCAGCAGACGGGGTGATATGATGAACACTGAAGCTTTCTTT. It yields the protein CASRRGDMMNTEAFF.

This chain joins TRBV5-1 and TRBJ2-7; 9 positions agree with TRBD2. CDR1 SGHRS and CDR2 YFSETQ come from the germline V gene. The V segment lost 0 bases and the J segment 4 bases; nucleotides outside the gene matches: 5. This CDR3 region has 15 residues. The DNA of the CDR3 is TGCGCCAGCAGCTTGGGGGGGACTAGCCAATACGAGCAGTACTTC. The encoded protein is CASSLGGTSQYEQYF.

The sample holds one count of this clone. The chain combines TRBV19 with TRBJ2-3, with TRBD2 matching 8 bases. Germline CDR1 LNHDA, CDR2 SQIVND (reference sequence). The length of the CDR3 is 15 residues. The V and J ends lost 7 bases and 2 bases, in that order; junction bases with no gene match: 8. This CDR3 reads CASTPGGGYTDTQYF. The CDR3, as DNA: TGTGCCAGTACTCCCGGGGGGGGGTACACAGATACGCAGTATTTT. The full variable domain, completed using reference TRBV19 and TRBJ2-3, is DGGITQSPKYLFRKEGQNVTLSCEQNLNHDAMYWYRQDPGQGLRLIYYSQIVNDFQKGDIAEGYSVSREKKESFPLTVTSAQKNPTAFYLCASTPGGGYTDTQYFGPGTRLTVL.

The chain employs TRBV9 and TRBJ2-2; 8 positions match TRBD1. Germline V CDR1 and CDR2: SGDLS, YYNGEE. The CDR3 has 18 residues. With V trimmed by 4 bases and J by 1 base, 12 bases remained unmatched. The CDR3 here is CASSRTLVGTGNTGELFF. The CDR3 DNA sequence: TGTGCCAGCAGCAGAACCCTCGTCGGGACAGGGAACACCGGGGAGCTGTTTTTT.

The gene calls are TRBV28 and TRBJ1-1; possible D gene TRBD1, 6 bases. This CDR3 is built from 15 residues. V shed 7 bases and J shed 3 bases, with 18 bases lying between them. The germline V gene encodes CDR1 MDHEN and CDR2 SYDVKM. CDR3 nucleotide sequence: TGTGCCAGCACCCCGACAGGTTATCGGGACACTGAAGCTTTCTTT. It codes for CASTPTGYRDTEAFF.

The chain uses TRBV28 and TRBJ1-5, with TRBD1 as a possible D gene (5 bases). CDR1 is MDHEN and CDR2 is SYDVKM in the germline V gene. V shed 5 bases and J shed 6 bases, with 14 bases lying between them. This CDR3 spans 14 amino acids. The CDR3 loop is CASSDHRRVQPQHF. The CDR3 DNA reads as TGTGCCAGCAGTGATCACAGGCGCGTTCAGCCCCAGCATTTT.

This clone showed up just a few times. The rearrangement links TRBV7-9 to TRBJ1-4; 7 bases map to TRBD1. Germline-derived CDR1 and CDR2 are SEHNR and FQNEAQ (reference sequence). V lost 5 bases and J lost 4; bases outside the gene matches: 10. This CDR3 spans 16 amino acids. Here the CDR3 DNA reads TGTGCCAGCAGCCTCGGGACAGCTCTCTATAATGAAAAACTGTTTTTT. Protein product: CASSLGTALYNEKLFF.

This chain uses TRBV24-1 with TRBJ1-2; 10 positions agree with TRBD1. This CDR3 has 15 residues. The V gene end was trimmed by 2 bases and the J gene end by 6 bases; junction bases not matched to a gene: 5. The germline gives CDR1 KGHDR, CDR2 SFDVKD. CDR3 in DNA: TGTGCCACCAGTGATTCTGAAGACAGGGGGCATGGCTACACCTTC. Encoded protein: CATSDSEDRGHGYTF.

The CDR3 spells CASSLSGRDRYGYTF. CDR3 in DNA: TGTGCCAGCAGTTTATCGGGTCGGGACAGATATGGCTACACCTTC. This chain connects TRBV28 to TRBJ1-2; 7 nucleotides match TRBD1. There are 15 residues in the CDR3. Germline V gives CDR1 MDHEN, CDR2 SYDVKM. The ends lost 1 base at V and 5 bases at J; junction bases unmatched: 7.

The J gene is TRBJ2-1, the V gene TRBV5-1, with 7 positions matching TRBD1. The CDR3 extends over 14 amino acids. The germline CDR1 and CDR2 sequences are SGHRS and YFSETQ. V lost 0 bases to trimming and J lost 5 bases; unmatched junction nucleotides: 2. CDR3 region: CASSLVGQHNEQFF. The CDR3, as DNA: TGCGCCAGCAGCTTGGTGGGACAGCACAATGAGCAGTTCTTC.

The J gene is TRBJ2-7, the V gene TRBV11-2; no firm D call. Germline V gene lookup returns CDR1 SGHAT and CDR2 FQNNGV. Trimming took off 1 base at V and 7 bases at J, with 8 bases between the two ends. This CDR3 is 12 amino acids long. CDR3 DNA: TGTGCCAGCAGCTTAGTGTACGGGGAGCAGTACTTC. Its translation is CASSLVYGEQYF. Supplemented by reference TRBV11-2 and TRBJ2-7, the full variable domain reads EAGVAQSPRYKIIEKRQSVAFWCNPISGHATLYWYQQILGQGPKLLIQFQNNGVVDDSQLPKDRFSAERLKGVDSTLKIQPAKLEDSAVYLCASSLVYGEQYFGPGTRLTVT.